Its frequency marks the clone carrying this TCR beta chain as medium-sized. TRB amplification used approximately 250 ng of peripheral blood genomic DNA. The data stem from a study of T cell clusters in autoimmune cytopenias. Multiplex touch-down PCR amplified TRB using TRB-A and TRB-B pools in one tube. TCRdb reprocessed the multiplex PCR reads and reports one entry per CDR3 protein, with no DNA. Here the sample table reports about 4,900 distinct CDR3 sequences. The sample was also reused in another study, on T cell repertoires in aging, cancer and after chemotherapy. That study adds: Healthy donors lost TCR diversity with age mainly through richness, cancer patients through richness and evenness.

The sequence was collected from a human donor in good health. The sequencing input was peripheral blood.

CDR3 loop: CASSTQHRGVTQYF. The gene calls are TRBV19 and TRBJ2-5; TCRdb reports TRBD1, a call that lacks DNA to check it against. The CDR3 sequence is 14 residues long. Germline V lookup: CDR1 LNHDA, CDR2 SQIVND (reference sequence). Full variable domain (outside the CDR3, taken from reference TRBV19 and TRBJ2-5): DGGITQSPKYLFRKEGQNVTLSCEQNLNHDAMYWYRQDPGQGLRLIYYSQIVNDFQKGDIAEGYSVSREKKESFPLTVTSAQKNPTAFYLCASSTQHRGVTQYFGPGTRLLVL.